The clone carrying this T cell receptor beta chain turned up a few times. Its antigen remains unidentified. The gene names here belong to mouse. The sequenced fragment ends 1 residue before the CDR3 boundary, so the rest is inferred from the germline J gene. TCRbeta CDR3 was sequenced at survey depth with template counts. TCRdb's copy holds only in-frame clones and misses some; the assay was immunoSEQ multiplex PCR. The data contain tens of thousands of clones, about 73% of them singletons. This entry is derived from a study of tissue T cells after allogeneic stem cell transplantation. Points from the study as a whole: Shared clones across patients were few; motif clustering revealed tissue-specific shared signatures.

The V gene's germline CDR1 is KGHPV and CDR2 FQNQEV (reference sequence). The CDR3 totals 14 residues. Trimming removed 0 bases from V and 7 bases from J; junction bases left unmatched: 4. V and J are TRBV26 and TRBJ2-7, with TRBD1 matching over 9 bases. This TCR derives from a pool of C57BL/6 mice in good health. The sequenced sample was sorted cells pooled from one or two spleens. CDR3 DNA (partial): TGTGCCAGCAGTCTGTCACAGGGGGCGGAGGAACAGTAC. This sequence encodes CASSLSQGAEEQY. The CDR3 as a whole reads CASSLSQGAEEQYF.